A selection of T cell receptor beta chains follows, all from one sample in a study of regulatory T cells in long-lasting Graves disease. TCRdb reanalysed the multiplex PCR reads using MiXCR and keeps one entry per CDR3 protein. The sample includes some 460,000 distinct CDR3 sequences, 15% to 20% of them seen just once. This sample was also put to use in a study of T cells in Graves' hyperthyroidism and ophthalmopathy.

This sample comprised peripheral blood mononuclear cells (PBMCs), obtained at new diagnosis, from a patient treated with antithyroid drugs. These receptors all come from a man aged 40-50 years with Graves disease. Each CDR3 is given with its conserved first and last residue. The D gene is left open where the match is weak. Clone size is not always given. Where it is, it says once, few, many or a class for expanded clones.

D	J	size	V	CDR3	DNA
-	TRBJ2-3	-	TRBV30	CAGGGSWGTDTQYF	TGTGCCGGAGGGGGGAGCTGGGGCACAGATACGCAGTATTTT
TRBD1	TRBJ2-3	many	TRBV20-1	CSASPRQGWTDTQYF	TGCAGTGCTAGCCCCCGACAGGGATGGACAGATACGCAGTATTTT
-	TRBJ1-1	many	TRBV30	CAWSEANTEAFF	TGTGCCTGGAGTGAAGCGAACACTGAAGCTTTCTTT
TRBD1	TRBJ2-7	few	TRBV15	CATSRSTGWDEQYF	TGTGCCACCAGCAGATCGACAGGGTGGGACGAGCAGTACTTC
TRBD2	TRBJ2-1	-	TRBV5-1	CASSSSGSFYNEQFF	TGCGCCAGCAGCTCCAGCGGGAGCTTCTACAATGAGCAGTTCTTC
-	TRBJ1-2	-	TRBV12-3/TRBV12-4	CASSLEPGFYGYTF	TGTGCCAGCAGTTTAGAGCCGGGTTTCTATGGCTACACCTTC
-	TRBJ2-2	many	TRBV7-6	CASSARVGELFF	TGTGCCAGCAGCGCCCGCGTCGGGGAGCTGTTTTTT
-	TRBJ2-1	many	TRBV20-1	CSARGRGLEQFF	TGCAGTGCTAGAGGACGAGGTCTTGAGCAGTTCTTC
-	TRBJ1-2	-	TRBV5-4	CASSFDPGGLRENGYTF	TGTGCCAGCAGCTTTGATCCTGGGGGCCTGAGAGAAAATGGCTACACCTTC
TRBD2	TRBJ2-1	few	TRBV5-1	CASSLGLSSGARNEQFF	TGCGCCAGCAGCTTGGGTCTGTCTAGCGGGGCCAGGAATGAGCAGTTCTTC
TRBD1	TRBJ1-1	many	TRBV7-2	CASSSRTGGNTEAFF	TGTGCCAGCAGCTCGAGAACAGGGGGGAACACTGAAGCTTTCTTT
TRBD2	TRBJ2-1	many	TRBV20-1	CSAIGGASSYNEQFF	TGCAGTGCCATCGGGGGGGCTTCCTCCTACAATGAGCAGTTCTTC
TRBD2	TRBJ2-1	many	TRBV11-2	CASSRTSAYNEQFF	TGTGCCAGCTCACGGACTAGCGCTTACAATGAGCAGTTCTTC
TRBD2	TRBJ2-2	many	TRBV6-1	CASSMAGEFYTGELFF	TGTGCCAGCAGTATGGCGGGAGAGTTTTACACCGGGGAGCTGTTTTTT
-	TRBJ2-2	many	TRBV28	CASRAGTPTGELFF	TGTGCCAGCAGAGCCGGGACACCGACCGGGGAGCTGTTTTTT
TRBD1	TRBJ1-4	many	TRBV11-2	CASSLYRGPNEKLFF	TGTGCCAGCAGCCTTTACAGGGGGCCCAATGAAAAACTGTTTTTT
-	TRBJ1-1	many	TRBV28	CASSLLQPPMNTEAFF	TGTGCCAGCAGTTTACTACAGCCTCCGATGAACACTGAAGCTTTCTTT
TRBD2	TRBJ2-1	few	TRBV19	CASSISGLALNEQFF	TGTGCCAGTAGTATTTCGGGACTAGCCCTCAATGAGCAGTTCTTC
TRBD1	TRBJ1-1	many	TRBV28	CASSQGARAFF	TGTGCCAGCAGTCAGGGGGCCCGGGCTTTCTTT
-	TRBJ2-2	-	TRBV20-1	CSARQEGGELFF	TGCAGTGCTAGACAGGAAGGCGGGGAGCTGTTTTTT
TRBD1	TRBJ1-2	-	TRBV6-1	CASRIQGQGYTF	TGTGCCAGCAGAATACAGGGGCAAGGCTACACCTTC
TRBD2	TRBJ2-7	-	TRBV28	CASSEGSGTPYERYF	TGTGCCAGCAGTGAGGGTAGCGGGACCCCCTACGAGCGGTACTTC
TRBD2	TRBJ2-1	-	TRBV5-1	CASSFFSQGGDEQFF	TGCGCCAGCAGCTTCTTTTCCCAGGGAGGGGATGAGCAGTTCTTC
-	TRBJ1-5	-	TRBV4-1	CASSQDLAGNQPQHF	TGCGCCAGCAGCCAAGATTTGGCAGGGAATCAGCCCCAGCATTTT
-	TRBJ1-2	few	TRBV5-1	CASSLDGSGYTF	TGCGCCAGCAGCTTGGATGGATCTGGCTACACCTTC
TRBD1	TRBJ1-4	-	TRBV9	CASSETGTGFEKLFF	TGTGCCAGCAGCGAGACCGGGACAGGGTTTGAAAAACTGTTTTTT
TRBD1	TRBJ1-2	few	TRBV27	CASSLSGRGPDFYGYTF	TGTGCCAGCAGTTTATCGGGCAGGGGGCCCGACTTCTATGGCTACACCTTC
TRBD2	TRBJ2-3	-	TRBV7-3	CASSSGLAYTQYF	TGTGCCAGCAGCTCGGGACTAGCGTATACGCAGTATTTT
TRBD2	TRBJ2-1	many	TRBV3-1	CASSQTAAGRYNEQFF	TGTGCCAGCAGCCAGACGGCAGCGGGACGGTACAATGAGCAGTTCTTC
TRBD2	TRBJ2-1	many	TRBV30	CAWRPRTSGISYNEQFF	TGTGCCTGGAGGCCCCGGACTAGCGGGATCTCCTACAATGAGCAGTTCTTC
TRBD1	TRBJ2-2	-	TRBV14	CASSQKQGGYTGELFF	TGTGCCAGCAGCCAAAAACAGGGGGGATACACCGGGGAGCTGTTTTTT